The sample holds a few counts of the clone carrying this TCR beta chain. Its antigen is not known. The germline V and J ends were trimmed by 5 bases and 0 bases, with 17 bases remaining between them. This CDR3 spans 18 amino acids. Germline values: CDR1 SGHTA, CDR2 FQGTGA. This entry comes from a study of cytomegalovirus exposure and HLA in healthy donors. Study-wide results and caveats: It was reported that the classifier diagnosed cytomegalovirus status with high specificity and sensitivity in both the original and validation cohorts. Whilst most TCR sequences proved rare, a subset of public TCRs occurred across many donors. Most TCR beta V segments were productive about 90% or about 30% of the time in an earlier analysis. As a later analysis revealed, the rate of TCR association differed by HLA locus, with DRB1 most and HLA-C fewest.

The PCR contained 60 Vbeta and 13 Jbeta primers. The repertoire was sequenced with immunoSEQ multiplex PCR; TCRdb's copy has only in-frame clones and lacks some. The sample includes roughly 180,000 clones, over 60% of them seen just once. J is TRBJ2-6 and V is TRBV7-3; weak D call: TRBD1 (6 bases). This clonotype was obtained from a man aged 45-60 years in good health and CMV-seropositive. The sequenced sample was PBMCs. In nucleotides, the CDR3 is TGTGCCAGCAGCCAATCCTTCAGGGGCAGCTCTGGGGCCAACGTCCTGACTTTC. Translated: CASSQSFRGSSGANVLTF.